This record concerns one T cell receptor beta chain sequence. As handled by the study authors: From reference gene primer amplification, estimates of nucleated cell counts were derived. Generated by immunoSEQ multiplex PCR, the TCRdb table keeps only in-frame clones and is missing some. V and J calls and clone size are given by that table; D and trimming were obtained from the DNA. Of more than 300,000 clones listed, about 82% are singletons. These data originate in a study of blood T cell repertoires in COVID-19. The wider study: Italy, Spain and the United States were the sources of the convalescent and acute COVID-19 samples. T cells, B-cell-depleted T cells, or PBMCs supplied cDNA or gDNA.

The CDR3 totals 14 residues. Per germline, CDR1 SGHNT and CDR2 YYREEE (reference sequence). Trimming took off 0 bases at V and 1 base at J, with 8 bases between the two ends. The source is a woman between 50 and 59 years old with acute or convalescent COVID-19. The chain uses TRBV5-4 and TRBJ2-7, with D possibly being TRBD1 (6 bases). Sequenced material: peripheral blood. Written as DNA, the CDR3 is TGTGCCAGCAGCTTGGCCGGACAGTCCTACGAGCAGTACTTC. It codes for CASSLAGQSYEQYF.